This T cell receptor (delta chain) came from a study of gamma-delta T cells after stem cell transplantation (dated by TCRdb to the mid-2010s). V is trimmed back by 0 bases and J by 0 bases, and the junction contains 21 bases that no gene match accounts for. From the germline V gene, CDR1 is GEAIGNYY and CDR2 is EKD. The CDR3 spans 22 residues, from the cysteine through the phenylalanine. Only the CDR3 part of the read is kept: 66 bases, read in frame from the first base. This clone was counted only a few times. The antigen it binds to is not known. No much larger clone is present one base from it, and per-base qualities are unavailable. The library was built by means of RT-PCR. TCRdb shows the sequencer as Illumina MiSeq. The public reads were reprocessed by TCRdb using CATT, and rows of matching DNA were later combined. A total of a few thousand delta-chain clones appear in this sample, 1.9% of them only once. The ten largest clones add up to approximately 19% of the sample.

The TCR originated in a human donor. It is not recorded whose cells these are; they may come from a transplant donor. The source material was gamma-delta T cells. The chain links TRDV2 with TRDJ1; the central 10 bases match TRDD3. The DNA sequence reads TGTGCCTGTGACACCGTGGACCTCCCAACGGGAAGGGGGATACGCCACACCGATAAACTCATCTTT. Its translation reads: CACDTVDLPTGRGIRHTDKLIF.